This is a list of T cell receptor beta chains from one sample in a study of blood T cell repertoires in COVID-19. Clones were sequenced by immunoSEQ multiplex PCR, and TCRdb holds only the in-frame ones, with some missing. The sample lists about 160,000 clones; 82% were seen once. Sequencing was done on a sample of PBMCs or T cells enriched from blood (not recorded which). The receptors were gathered from a man in his 60s who had recovered from COVID-19. Each CDR3 is given with its conserved first and last residue. Fields, in order: CDR3 protein, CDR3 DNA, J gene, D gene, clone size, V gene. A D gene is named only where the DNA matches it firmly. The size entry is marked missing in some rows and otherwise reads once, few, many or a size class.

CASSPGRTSGNTIYF | TGTGCCAGCAGCCCTGGGCGCACCTCTGGAAACACCATATATTTT | TRBJ1-3 | - | - | TRBV5-5
CATSDPGYNEQFF | TGTGCCACCAGTGATCCAGGATACAATGAGCAGTTCTTC | TRBJ2-1 | - | - | TRBV24-1
CASSQEPGQGAYNEQFF | TGTGCCAGCAGCCAGGAACCGGGACAGGGGGCCTACAATGAGCAGTTCTTC | TRBJ2-1 | TRBD1 | - | TRBV3-1/TRBV3-2
CASSARGQGGVGGYTF | TGTGCCAGCAGCGCGAGAGGACAGGGGGGAGTCGGTGGCTACACCTTC | TRBJ1-2 | TRBD1 | - | TRBV9
CASRPRGGTNEKLFF | TGTGCCAGCAGACCCCGGGGAGGCACTAATGAAAAACTGTTTTTT | TRBJ1-4 | - | - | TRBV7-9
CASSYGRGNTEAFF | TGTGCCAGCAGTTACGGAAGGGGGAACACTGAAGCTTTCTTT | TRBJ1-1 | - | - | TRBV6-5
CAGSPDLVTDTQYF | TGTGCCGGCAGTCCGGACTTAGTCACAGATACGCAGTATTTT | TRBJ2-3 | - | - | TRBV5-4
CAISELPSGAQETQYF | TGTGCCATCAGTGAGTTGCCTAGCGGGGCCCAAGAGACCCAGTACTTC | TRBJ2-5 | TRBD2 | - | TRBV10-3
CASSGLGQAGEKLFF | TGTGCCAGCAGCGGACTCGGACAGGCGGGGGAAAAACTGTTTTTT | TRBJ1-4 | TRBD1 | - | TRBV9
CAWSVRKGWSGYTF | TGTGCCTGGAGTGTACGAAAGGGGTGGTCTGGCTACACCTTC | TRBJ1-2 | - | - | TRBV30
CASSAGGRARDEQYF | TGTGCCAGCAGCGCGGGGGGCAGGGCAAGAGACGAGCAGTACTTC | TRBJ2-7 | TRBD2 | - | TRBV11-2
CASSLFGTSANQETQYF | TGCGCCAGCAGCTTGTTTGGGACTAGCGCAAATCAAGAGACCCAGTACTTC | TRBJ2-5 | TRBD2 | - | TRBV5-1
CASNTLAGVGNEQFF | TGTGCCAGCAATACACTAGCGGGAGTGGGAAATGAGCAGTTCTTC | TRBJ2-1 | TRBD2 | - | TRBV9
CASSSFGGATYEQYF | TGTGCCAGCTCCTCGTTCGGCGGTGCCACCTACGAGCAGTACTTC | TRBJ2-7 | - | - | TRBV2
CASSPTLRQTSGIHNEQFF | TGTGCCAGTAGTCCCACCTTGCGGCAGACTAGCGGGATCCACAATGAGCAGTTCTTC | TRBJ2-1 | TRBD2 | - | TRBV19
CASSYGANSPLHF | TGTGCCAGCAGTTACGGGGCCAATTCACCCCTCCACTTT | TRBJ1-6 | - | few | TRBV6-5
CASSSGLAGTRASYEQYF | TGTGCCAGCTCCTCCGGACTAGCGGGTACTAGGGCCTCCTACGAGCAGTACTTC | TRBJ2-7 | TRBD2 | once | TRBV18
CASSIAGGPSTQYF | TGTGCCAGTAGTATCGCGGGAGGGCCGTCGACCCAGTACTTC | TRBJ2-5 | TRBD2 | once | TRBV19
CASSQTRAGGYTF | TGCGCCAGCAGCCAGACACGGGCGGGTGGCTACACCTTC | TRBJ1-2 | - | - | TRBV4-1
CASSAGGWGDLSGNTIYF | TGCGCCAGCAGCGCTGGGGGTTGGGGGGATCTCTCTGGAAACACCATATATTTT | TRBJ1-3 | - | few | TRBV5-1
CATSQTGYEQYF | TGTGCCACCAGTCAAACAGGCTACGAGCAGTACTTC | TRBJ2-7 | - | few | TRBV24-1
CASSLQKGANQPQHF | TGCGCCAGCAGCCTCCAAAAGGGGGCGAATCAGCCCCAGCATTTT | TRBJ1-5 | TRBD1 | - | TRBV4-1
CASSVGGQGNTIYF | TGTGCCAGCAGCGTAGGGGGGCAAGGAAACACCATATATTTT | TRBJ1-3 | - | few | TRBV9
CASSRTGLNYGYTF | TGTGCCAGCAGTCGGACAGGGCTTAACTATGGCTACACCTTC | TRBJ1-2 | TRBD1 | - | TRBV28
CASLLRVGYTF | TGTGCCAGTCTCCTGCGGGTCGGCTACACCTTC | TRBJ1-2 | - | - | TRBV6-4
CASSPRDSAGYTF | TGTGCCAGCAGCCCCCGGGACAGCGCGGGCTACACCTTC | TRBJ1-2 | TRBD1 | - | TRBV7-2
CASSLVSGNEQFF | TGCGCCAGCAGCTTGGTATCAGGGAATGAGCAGTTCTTC | TRBJ2-1 | - | - | TRBV5-1
CASRGGGAGYGELFF | TGCGCCAGCAGAGGCGGGGGGGCCGGGTACGGGGAGCTGTTTTTT | TRBJ2-2 | TRBD2 | - | TRBV5-1
CASHSGSGVEQYF | TGTGCCAGCCATAGCGGGAGTGGGGTCGAGCAGTACTTC | TRBJ2-7 | TRBD2 | - | TRBV2
CASRSDRVFSSYGYTF | TGTGCCAGCAGGTCCGACAGGGTCTTTTCCTCTTATGGCTACACCTTC | TRBJ1-2 | TRBD1 | - | TRBV7-9
CASSYSAFRATDTQYF | TGTGCCAGCAGTTACTCCGCGTTCAGGGCAACAGATACGCAGTATTTT | TRBJ2-3 | - | - | TRBV6-5
CASSQVYGVVGGEHYEQYF | TGCGCCAGCAGCCAAGTATATGGCGTGGTCGGGGGGGAGCACTACGAGCAGTACTTC | TRBJ2-7 | TRBD2 | - | TRBV4-1
CASSKGSYNEQFF | TGTGCCAGCAGCAAGGGGTCCTACAATGAGCAGTTCTTC | TRBJ2-1 | - | - | TRBV5-4
CAGGLSLGTDTQYF | TGTGCCGGCGGATTAAGCTTAGGCACAGATACGCAGTATTTT | TRBJ2-3 | - | - | TRBV7-9
CASSWGQGRDATNEKLFF | TGTGCCAGTAGTTGGGGACAGGGACGTGACGCAACTAATGAAAAACTGTTTTTT | TRBJ1-4 | TRBD1 | - | TRBV19
CASSHGRGKAGELFF | TGCGCCAGCAGCCACGGCAGGGGGAAGGCCGGGGAGCTGTTTTTT | TRBJ2-2 | TRBD1 | - | TRBV4-1
CASSQDLPLAGGSSYEQYF | TGCGCCAGCAGCCAAGATCTCCCTTTAGCGGGAGGGAGCTCCTACGAGCAGTACTTC | TRBJ2-7 | TRBD2 | - | TRBV4-1
CASSPHDSYEQYF | TGTGCCAGCAGCCCACACGACAGTTACGAGCAGTACTTC | TRBJ2-7 | - | once | TRBV3-1/TRBV3-2
CASSRDRGQETQYF | TGCGCCAGCAGCCGGGACAGGGGGCAAGAGACCCAGTACTTC | TRBJ2-5 | TRBD1 | - | TRBV5-1
CASSYRDSHEQYF | TGTGCCAGCAGTTACCGGGACAGCCACGAGCAGTACTTC | TRBJ2-7 | TRBD1 | - | TRBV6-5
CASSPRLNYGYTF | TGTGCCAGCAGTCCCAGGTTGAACTATGGCTACACCTTC | TRBJ1-2 | - | - | TRBV27
CSVVGQGPYGYTF | TGCAGCGTTGTGGGGCAGGGCCCCTATGGCTACACCTTC | TRBJ1-2 | - | - | TRBV29-1
CASSLAGGPQHF | TGTGCCAGCAGCTTAGCCGGGGGACCCCAGCATTTT | TRBJ1-5 | - | - | TRBV5-8
CATSSGSSYEQYF | TGTGCCACCAGTAGCGGGAGTTCCTACGAGCAGTACTTC | TRBJ2-7 | TRBD2 | - | TRBV24-1
CASSGRGYSNQPQHF | TGTGCCAGTAGTGGCAGGGGGTATAGCAATCAGCCCCAGCATTTT | TRBJ1-5 | TRBD1 | - | TRBV19
CASSFSGSMYEQYF | TGCGCCAGCAGCTTTAGCGGGAGTATGTACGAGCAGTACTTC | TRBJ2-7 | TRBD2 | - | TRBV5-1